This T cell receptor beta chain was captured by sequencing in a study of T cells in Graves' hyperthyroidism and ophthalmopathy. Across the whole study: Peripheral blood was secured at the point of initial diagnosis, before any treatment. Regarding the study as a whole: Model predictions of ophthalmopathy came a median around 7.1 months before onset.

CDR1 and CDR2 (germline): SGHNT, YENEEA. V was trimmed by 1 base and J by 4 bases, leaving 7 bases between them. The CDR3 has 13 residues. Recently diagnosed hyperthyroidism of less than 2 months' duration affected patients aged 18 to 65. Amplified TCR beta CDR3 regions derived from RNA transcripts. The TCR CDR3 was amplified in a first-round RT-PCR using the HTBI primer set. From the multiplex PCR reads, TCRdb called clonotypes with MiXCR, one entry per CDR3 protein. There are hundreds of thousands of distinct CDR3 sequences in the sample; around a sixth occur only once, and about 14% lies in the top ten. This clonotype has ten or more counts. The antigen remains undetermined.

The rearrangement uses TRBV11-3 and TRBJ2-5; D may match TRBD1 or TRBD2 (5 bases each). Sequencing was performed on blood. The receptor was derived from a woman in her late teens or twenties with Graves' hyperthyroidism. CDR3 DNA: TGTGCCAGCAGCTTAGGGGACGGAGAGACCCAGTACTTC. This codes for CASSLGDGETQYF.